These T cell receptor beta chains were read from a single sample in a study of OX40 agonist ivuxolimab in advanced cancers. Assay used: immunoSEQ multiplex PCR; TCRdb lists only in-frame clones, some missing. The sample has about 36,000 clones, about 80% seen once. The sample in question was CD4+ or CD8+ T cells sorted from blood, obtained in a trial of the OX40 agonist ivuxolimab. The receptors were sampled from an adult with an advanced solid tumor such as melanoma, head and neck, liver or kidney cancer. Both conserved end residues are part of each CDR3. Fields, in order: D gene, clone size, CDR3 length, V gene, J gene, CDR3 protein, CDR3 DNA. A D gene is named only where the DNA matches it firmly. Not every row has a clone size; where given, it reads once, few, many or a size class.

D gene: TRBD1; clone size: .; CDR3 length: 14; V gene: TRBV6-5; J gene: TRBJ1-1; CDR3 protein: CASSSTGKNTEAFF; CDR3 DNA: TGTGCCAGCAGCTCGACAGGGAAGAACACTGAAGCTTTCTTT
D gene: .; clone size: few; CDR3 length: 11; V gene: TRBV18; J gene: TRBJ2-1; CDR3 protein: CATQEGGEQFF; CDR3 DNA: TGTGCCACCCAAGAGGGCGGTGAGCAGTTCTTC
D gene: .; clone size: .; CDR3 length: 10; V gene: TRBV20-1; J gene: TRBJ2-3; CDR3 protein: CSAGTDTQYF; CDR3 DNA: TGCAGTGCTGGCACAGATACGCAGTATTTT
D gene: .; clone size: .; CDR3 length: 14; V gene: TRBV7-2; J gene: TRBJ1-2; CDR3 protein: CASSLSGSNYGYTF; CDR3 DNA: TGTGCCAGCAGCTTAAGTGGATCGAACTATGGCTACACCTTC
D gene: .; clone size: .; CDR3 length: 14; V gene: TRBV6-1; J gene: TRBJ1-2; CDR3 protein: CASSEGSANYGYTF; CDR3 DNA: TGTGCCAGCAGTGAAGGGTCGGCTAACTATGGCTACACCTTC
D gene: TRBD2; clone size: .; CDR3 length: 16; V gene: TRBV5-4; J gene: TRBJ2-7; CDR3 protein: CASSSGTSGGAAEQYF; CDR3 DNA: TGTGCCAGCAGCTCCGGGACTAGCGGGGGGGCGGCCGAGCAGTACTTC
D gene: .; clone size: .; CDR3 length: 15; V gene: TRBV21-1; J gene: TRBJ1-1; CDR3 protein: CASRADRTMNTEAFF; CDR3 DNA: TGTGCCAGCAGGGCAGACAGAACCATGAACACTGAAGCTTTCTTT
D gene: .; clone size: .; CDR3 length: 15; V gene: TRBV6-5; J gene: TRBJ1-2; CDR3 protein: CASSYSESGGYGYTF; CDR3 DNA: TGTGCCAGCAGTTACTCCGAATCAGGAGGCTATGGCTACACCTTC
D gene: TRBD1; clone size: once; CDR3 length: 15; V gene: TRBV5-5; J gene: TRBJ1-4; CDR3 protein: CASKLRTGTNEKLFF; CDR3 DNA: TGTGCCAGCAAACTAAGGACAGGGACTAATGAAAAACTGTTTTTT
D gene: .; clone size: .; CDR3 length: 14; V gene: TRBV6-1; J gene: TRBJ1-5; CDR3 protein: CASSGVGAREPQHF; CDR3 DNA: TGTGCCAGCAGTGGGGTAGGGGCCAGAGAGCCCCAGCATTTT
D gene: .; clone size: .; CDR3 length: 15; V gene: TRBV6-5; J gene: TRBJ2-2; CDR3 protein: CASSYLNRQTGELFF; CDR3 DNA: TGTGCCAGCAGTTACCTTAACCGACAGACCGGGGAGCTGTTTTTT
D gene: TRBD1; clone size: .; CDR3 length: 14; V gene: TRBV27; J gene: TRBJ1-2; CDR3 protein: CASRKGQGAYGYTF; CDR3 DNA: TGTGCCAGCAGGAAAGGACAGGGGGCCTATGGCTACACCTTC
D gene: .; clone size: .; CDR3 length: 14; V gene: TRBV5-6; J gene: TRBJ1-2; CDR3 protein: CASSLGTYSYGYTF; CDR3 DNA: TGTGCCAGCAGCTTGGGGACATATAGCTATGGCTACACCTTC
D gene: .; clone size: once; CDR3 length: 13; V gene: TRBV6-6; J gene: TRBJ1-2; CDR3 protein: CASNLGGAYGYTF; CDR3 DNA: TGTGCCAGCAACCTCGGAGGCGCCTATGGCTACACCTTC
D gene: TRBD1; clone size: .; CDR3 length: 14; V gene: TRBV19; J gene: TRBJ1-2; CDR3 protein: CATRPPGTGHGYTF; CDR3 DNA: TGTGCCACTCGACCCCCCGGGACAGGGCACGGCTACACCTTC
D gene: .; clone size: .; CDR3 length: 13; V gene: TRBV30; J gene: TRBJ1-2; CDR3 protein: CAWSEQEIYGYTF; CDR3 DNA: TGTGCCTGGAGTGAACAGGAGATCTATGGCTACACCTTC
D gene: .; clone size: .; CDR3 length: 14; V gene: TRBV25-1; J gene: TRBJ2-7; CDR3 protein: CASSEQTNSLEQYF; CDR3 DNA: TGTGCCAGCAGTGAACAAACAAACAGCCTCGAGCAGTACTTC